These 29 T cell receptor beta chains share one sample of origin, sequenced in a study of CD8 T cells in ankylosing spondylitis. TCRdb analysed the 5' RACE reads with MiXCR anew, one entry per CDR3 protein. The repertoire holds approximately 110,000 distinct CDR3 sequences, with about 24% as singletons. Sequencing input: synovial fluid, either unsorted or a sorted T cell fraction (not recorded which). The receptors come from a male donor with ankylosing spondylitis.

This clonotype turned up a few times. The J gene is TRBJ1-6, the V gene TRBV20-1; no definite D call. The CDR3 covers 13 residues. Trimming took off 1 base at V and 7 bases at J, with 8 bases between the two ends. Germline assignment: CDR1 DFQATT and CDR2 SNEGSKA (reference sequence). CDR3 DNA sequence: TGCAGTGCTAGAGTCAGCGAAAATTCACCCCTCCACTTT. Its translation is CSARVSENSPLHF.

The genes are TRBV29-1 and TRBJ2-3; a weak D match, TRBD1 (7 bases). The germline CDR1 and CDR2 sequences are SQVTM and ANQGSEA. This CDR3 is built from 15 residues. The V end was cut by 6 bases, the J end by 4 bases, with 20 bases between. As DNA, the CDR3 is TGCAGCGTGGCAGGGGGGAGTCAGATGGCAGATACGCAGTATTTT. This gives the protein CSVAGGSQMADTQYF.

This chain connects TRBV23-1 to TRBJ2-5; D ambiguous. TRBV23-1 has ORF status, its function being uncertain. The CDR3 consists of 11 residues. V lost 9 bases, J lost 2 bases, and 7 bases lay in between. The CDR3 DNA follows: TGCGCCAGGGCACCGCAAGAGACCCAGTACTTC. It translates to CARAPQETQYF.

The CDR3 nucleotides read TGTGCCAGCAGCTCGTTGGGACAGGCCACAGATACGCAGTATTTT. Encoded protein: CASSSLGQATDTQYF. The chain uses TRBV7-9 and TRBJ2-3, with 8 bases fitting TRBD1. Trimming at V came to 4 bases and at J to 2 bases, leaving 5 bases not matched to a gene. The germline gives CDR1 SEHNR, CDR2 FQNEAQ (reference sequence). This CDR3 contains 15 residues.

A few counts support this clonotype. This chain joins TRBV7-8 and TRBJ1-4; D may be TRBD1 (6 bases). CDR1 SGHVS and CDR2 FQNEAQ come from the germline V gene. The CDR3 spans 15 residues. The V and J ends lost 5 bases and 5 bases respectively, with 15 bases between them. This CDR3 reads CASSPPKGVNEKLFF. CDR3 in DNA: TGTGCCAGCAGCCCGCCCAAGGGGGTGAATGAAAAACTGTTTTTT.

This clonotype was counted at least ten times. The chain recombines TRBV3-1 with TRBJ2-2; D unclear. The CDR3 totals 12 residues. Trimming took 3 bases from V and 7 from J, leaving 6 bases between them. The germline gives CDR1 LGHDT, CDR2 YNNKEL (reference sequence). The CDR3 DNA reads TGTGCCAGCAGCCAGCCGCACGGGGAGCTGTTTTTT. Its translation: CASSQPHGELFF.

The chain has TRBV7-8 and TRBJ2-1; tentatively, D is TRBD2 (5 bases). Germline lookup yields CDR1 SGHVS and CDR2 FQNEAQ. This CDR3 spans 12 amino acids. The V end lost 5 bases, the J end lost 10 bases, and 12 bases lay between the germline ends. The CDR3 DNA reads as TGTGCCAGCAGCCCAAAGTTAGCGGAGCAGTTCTTC. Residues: CASSPKLAEQFF.

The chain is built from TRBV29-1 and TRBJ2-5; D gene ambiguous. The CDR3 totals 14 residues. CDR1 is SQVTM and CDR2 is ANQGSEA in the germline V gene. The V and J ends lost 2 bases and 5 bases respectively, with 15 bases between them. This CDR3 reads CSVERWQAGETQYF. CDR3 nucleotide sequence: TGCAGCGTTGAAAGGTGGCAGGCCGGGGAGACCCAGTACTTC.

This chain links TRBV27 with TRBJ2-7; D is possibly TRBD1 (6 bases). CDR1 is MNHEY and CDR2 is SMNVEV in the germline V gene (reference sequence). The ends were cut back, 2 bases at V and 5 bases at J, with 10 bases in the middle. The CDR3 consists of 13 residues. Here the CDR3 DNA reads TGTGCCAGCAGTTTACAGGGGATAGACGAGCAGTACTTC. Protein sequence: CASSLQGIDEQYF.

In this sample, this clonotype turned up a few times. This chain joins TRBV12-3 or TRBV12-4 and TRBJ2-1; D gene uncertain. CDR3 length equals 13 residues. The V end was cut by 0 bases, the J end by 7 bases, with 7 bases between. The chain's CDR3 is CASSLASVNEQFF. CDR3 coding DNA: TGTGCCAGCAGTTTAGCGTCGGTGAATGAGCAGTTCTTC.

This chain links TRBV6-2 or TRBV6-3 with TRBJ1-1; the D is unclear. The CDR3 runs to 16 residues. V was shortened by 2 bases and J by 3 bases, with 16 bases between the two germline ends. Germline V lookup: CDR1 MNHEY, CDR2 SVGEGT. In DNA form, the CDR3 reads TGTGCCAGCAGTTACCGGGCAGAAAGAAGCGACACTGAAGCTTTCTTT. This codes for CASSYRAERSDTEAFF.

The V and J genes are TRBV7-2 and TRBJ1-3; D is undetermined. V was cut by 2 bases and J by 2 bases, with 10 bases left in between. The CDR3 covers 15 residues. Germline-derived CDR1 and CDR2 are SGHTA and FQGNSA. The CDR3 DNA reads TGTGCCAGCAGCTTAAGTTGGAGACCTGGAAACACCATATATTTT. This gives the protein CASSLSWRPGNTIYF.

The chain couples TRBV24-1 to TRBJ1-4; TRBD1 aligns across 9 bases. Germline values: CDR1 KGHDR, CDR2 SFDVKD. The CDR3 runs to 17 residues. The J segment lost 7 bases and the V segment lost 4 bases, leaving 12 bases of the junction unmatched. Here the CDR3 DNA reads TGTGCCACCAGTGAGCCCCTAGGCGGACAGGGGACTGAAAAACTGTTTTTT. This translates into CATSEPLGGQGTEKLFF.

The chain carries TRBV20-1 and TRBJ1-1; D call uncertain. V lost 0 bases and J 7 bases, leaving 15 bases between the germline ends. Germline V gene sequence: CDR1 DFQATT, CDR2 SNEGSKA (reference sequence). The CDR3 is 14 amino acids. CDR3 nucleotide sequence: TGCAGTGCTAGAGATGGACGGCGAACAGATGAAGCTTTCTTT. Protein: CSARDGRRTDEAFF.

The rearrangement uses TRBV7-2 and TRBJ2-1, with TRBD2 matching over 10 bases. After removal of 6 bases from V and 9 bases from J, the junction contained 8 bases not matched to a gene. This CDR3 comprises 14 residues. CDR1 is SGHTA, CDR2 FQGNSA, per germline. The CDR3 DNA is TGTGCCAGCAGTTTTGGACTAGCGGTAATTGAGCAGTTCTTC. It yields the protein CASSFGLAVIEQFF.

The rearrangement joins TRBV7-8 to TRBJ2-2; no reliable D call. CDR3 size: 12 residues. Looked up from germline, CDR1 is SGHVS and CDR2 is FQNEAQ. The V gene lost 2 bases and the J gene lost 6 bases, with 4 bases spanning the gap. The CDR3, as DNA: TGTGCCAGCAGCTTATGGGCCGGGGAGCTGTTTTTT. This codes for CASSLWAGELFF. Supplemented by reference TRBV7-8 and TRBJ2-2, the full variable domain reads GAGVSQSPRYKVAKRGQDVALRCDPISGHVSLFWYQQALGQGPEFLTYFQNEAQLDKSGLPSDRFFAERPEGSVSTLKIQRTQQEDSAVYLCASSLWAGELFFGEGSRLTVL.

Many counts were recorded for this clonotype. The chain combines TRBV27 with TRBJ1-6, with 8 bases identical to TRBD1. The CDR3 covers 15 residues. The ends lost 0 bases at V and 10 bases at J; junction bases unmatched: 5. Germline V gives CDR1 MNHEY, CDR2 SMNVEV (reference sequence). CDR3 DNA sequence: TGTGCCAGCAGTTTATCGACAGGGGTAAGCTCACCCCTCCACTTT. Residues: CASSLSTGVSSPLHF.

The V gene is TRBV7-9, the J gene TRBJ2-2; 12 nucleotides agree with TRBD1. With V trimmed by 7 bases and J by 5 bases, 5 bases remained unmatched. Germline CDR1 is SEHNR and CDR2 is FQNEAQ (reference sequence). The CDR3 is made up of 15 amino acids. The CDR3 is CASNGTGGSTGELFF. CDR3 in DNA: TGTGCCAGCAACGGGACAGGGGGCTCTACCGGGGAGCTGTTTTTT.

The CDR3 protein is CASSFGTGTEAFF. The CDR3 nucleotides read TGTGCCAGCAGCTTTGGGACCGGGACTGAAGCTTTCTTT. J is TRBJ1-1 and V is TRBV7-2; TRBD1 is a possible D gene (5 bases). V was pared by 3 bases and J by 5 bases, with 10 bases between. CDR1 SGHTA and CDR2 FQGNSA come from the germline V gene. This CDR3 has 13 amino acids.

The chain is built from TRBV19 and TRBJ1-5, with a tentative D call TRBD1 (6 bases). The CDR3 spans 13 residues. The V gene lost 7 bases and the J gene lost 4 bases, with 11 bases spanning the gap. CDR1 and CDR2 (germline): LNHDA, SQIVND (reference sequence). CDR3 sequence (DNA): TGTGCCAGTAACGGACAGCTGAATCAGCCCCAGCATTTT. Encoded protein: CASNGQLNQPQHF.

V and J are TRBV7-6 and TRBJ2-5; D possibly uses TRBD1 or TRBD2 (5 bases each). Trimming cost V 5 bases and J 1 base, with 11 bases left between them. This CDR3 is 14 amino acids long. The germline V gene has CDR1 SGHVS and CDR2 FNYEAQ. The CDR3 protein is CASSPRDGQETQYF. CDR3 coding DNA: TGTGCCAGCAGCCCTAGGGACGGCCAAGAGACCCAGTACTTC. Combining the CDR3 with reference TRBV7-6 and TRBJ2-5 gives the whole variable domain GAGVSQSPRYKVTKRGQDVALRCDPISGHVSLYWYRQALGQGPEFLTYFNYEAQQDKSGLPNDRFSAERPEGSISTLTIQRTEQRDSAMYRCASSPRDGQETQYFGPGTRLLVL.

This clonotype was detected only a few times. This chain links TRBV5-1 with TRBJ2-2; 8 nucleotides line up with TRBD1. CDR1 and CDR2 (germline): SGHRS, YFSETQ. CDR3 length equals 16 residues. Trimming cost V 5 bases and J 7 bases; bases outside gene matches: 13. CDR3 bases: TGCGCCAGCAGGGCCGAATGGACAGGGTTGAACGGGGAGCTGTTTTTT. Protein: CASRAEWTGLNGELFF.

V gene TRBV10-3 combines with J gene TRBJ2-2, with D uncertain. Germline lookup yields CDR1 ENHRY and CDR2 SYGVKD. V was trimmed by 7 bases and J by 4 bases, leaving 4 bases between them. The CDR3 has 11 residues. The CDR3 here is CAITSTGELFF. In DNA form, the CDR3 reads TGTGCCATCACTTCCACCGGGGAGCTGTTTTTT.

The CDR3 coding sequence is TGCAGCGTTGACTTTCCCGGGACAGGGGAGAACTATGGCTACACCTTC. Protein: CSVDFPGTGENYGYTF. J is TRBJ1-2 and V is TRBV29-1; 10 bases map to TRBD1. Per the germline V gene, CDR1 is SQVTM and CDR2 is ANQGSEA. The CDR3 spans 16 residues. V shed 3 bases, J shed 2 bases, and the junction held 9 bases outside the gene matches.

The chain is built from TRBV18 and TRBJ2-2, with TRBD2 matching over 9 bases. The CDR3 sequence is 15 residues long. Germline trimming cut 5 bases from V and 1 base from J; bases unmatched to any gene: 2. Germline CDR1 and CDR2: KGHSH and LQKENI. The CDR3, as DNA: TGTGCCAGCTCAAAACTAGCGGGGAACACCGGGGAGCTGTTTTTT. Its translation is CASSKLAGNTGELFF. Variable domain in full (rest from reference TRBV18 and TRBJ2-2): NAGVMQNPRHLVRRRGQEARLRCSPMKGHSHVYWYRQLPEEGLKFMVYLQKENIIDESGMPKERFSAEFPKEGPSILRIQQVVRGDSAAYFCASSKLAGNTGELFFGEGSRLTVL.

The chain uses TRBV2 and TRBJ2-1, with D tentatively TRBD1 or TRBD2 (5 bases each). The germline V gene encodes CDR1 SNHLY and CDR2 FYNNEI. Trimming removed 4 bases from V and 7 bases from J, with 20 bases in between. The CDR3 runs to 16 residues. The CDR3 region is CASSGRGGSGRNEQFF. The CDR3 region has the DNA TGTGCCAGCAGTGGAAGGGGTGGGAGTGGTAGGAATGAGCAGTTCTTC.

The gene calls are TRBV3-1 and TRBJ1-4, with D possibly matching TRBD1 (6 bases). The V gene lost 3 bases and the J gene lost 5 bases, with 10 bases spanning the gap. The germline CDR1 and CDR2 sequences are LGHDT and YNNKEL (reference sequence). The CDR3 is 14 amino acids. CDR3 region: CASSHHGTNEKLFF. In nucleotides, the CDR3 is TGTGCCAGCAGCCACCACGGGACAAATGAAAAACTGTTTTTT.

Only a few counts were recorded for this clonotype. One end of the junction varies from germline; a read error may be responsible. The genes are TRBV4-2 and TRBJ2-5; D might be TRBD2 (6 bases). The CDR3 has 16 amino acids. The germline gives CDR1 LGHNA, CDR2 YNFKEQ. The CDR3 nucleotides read TGTGCGAGCAGCCAAGAGACGGGGGAGAGGGGAGAGACCCAGTACTTC. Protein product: CASSQETGERGETQYF.

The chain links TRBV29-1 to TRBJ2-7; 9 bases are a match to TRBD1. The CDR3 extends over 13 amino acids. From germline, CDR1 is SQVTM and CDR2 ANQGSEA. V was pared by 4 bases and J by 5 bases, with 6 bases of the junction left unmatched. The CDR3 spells CSVGVTGGDEQYV. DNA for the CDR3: TGCAGCGTTGGCGTGACAGGGGGAGACGAGCAGTACGTC.